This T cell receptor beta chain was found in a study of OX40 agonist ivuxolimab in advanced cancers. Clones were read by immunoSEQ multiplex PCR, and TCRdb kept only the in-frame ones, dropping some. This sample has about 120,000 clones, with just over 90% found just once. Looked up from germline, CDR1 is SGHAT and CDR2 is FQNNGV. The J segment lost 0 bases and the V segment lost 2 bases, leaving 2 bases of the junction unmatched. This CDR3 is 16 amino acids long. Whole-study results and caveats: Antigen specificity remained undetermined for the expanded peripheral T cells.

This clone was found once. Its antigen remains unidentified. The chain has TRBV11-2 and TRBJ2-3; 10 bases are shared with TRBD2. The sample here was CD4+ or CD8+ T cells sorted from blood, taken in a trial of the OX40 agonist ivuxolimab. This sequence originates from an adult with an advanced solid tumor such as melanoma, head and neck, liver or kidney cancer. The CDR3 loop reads CASSLLAGASTDTQYF. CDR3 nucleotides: TGTGCCAGCAGCTTACTAGCGGGGGCGAGCACAGATACGCAGTATTTT.